A selection of T cell receptor beta chains follows, all from one sample in a study of blood T cell repertoires in COVID-19. Using immunoSEQ multiplex PCR, the repertoire was profiled, and TCRdb retains in-frame clones only, with some absent. The sample holds approximately 180,000 clones, about 90% seen once. The source material was peripheral blood. Source of these receptors: a man aged 40-49 years with active or convalescent COVID-19. CDR3s include the opening cysteine and the closing phenylalanine or tryptophan. D genes are given only for firm matches. The listing skips clone size in some rows; elsewhere it reads once, few, many or a size class.

clone size | J gene | D gene | V gene | CDR3 protein | CDR3 DNA
- | TRBJ1-2 | TRBD1 | TRBV7-2 | CAEADRGGYGYTF | TGTGCCGAGGCGGACAGGGGTGGCTATGGCTACACCTTC
once | TRBJ2-1 | TRBD1 | TRBV9 | CASSLMGQGSHNEQFF | TGTGCCAGCAGCCTGATGGGACAGGGTAGCCACAATGAGCAGTTCTTC
- | TRBJ1-2 | - | TRBV21-1 | CASSAPGGEGYTF | TGTGCCAGCAGCGCCCCAGGGGGAGAAGGCTACACCTTC
few | TRBJ1-1 | TRBD1 | TRBV11-2 | CASSSGDRGWNTEAFF | TGTGCCAGCAGCTCCGGGGACAGGGGATGGAACACTGAAGCTTTCTTT
- | TRBJ1-5 | - | TRBV19 | CASTRGGVYQPQHF | TGTGCCTCCACAAGGGGCGGGGTATATCAGCCCCAGCATTTT
few | TRBJ1-4 | TRBD1 | TRBV7-2 | CASSSRQGASEKLFF | TGTGCCAGCAGCTCCCGACAGGGGGCAAGTGAAAAACTGTTTTTT
- | TRBJ2-2 | TRBD2 | TRBV30 | CAERGGQTGELFF | TGTGCCGAACGGGGGGGCCAGACCGGGGAGCTGTTTTTT
- | TRBJ1-2 | - | TRBV2 | CASSMNGEGYGYTF | TGTGCCAGCAGTATGAATGGGGAGGGGTATGGCTACACCTTC
- | TRBJ2-7 | TRBD2 | TRBV6-1 | CASSEAGTSYEQYF | TGTGCCAGCAGTGAAGCCGGGACTAGCTACGAGCAGTACTTC
- | TRBJ2-1 | TRBD2 | TRBV5-4 | CASRSGGSSYNEQFF | TGTGCCAGCCGGAGCGGGGGGAGCTCCTACAATGAGCAGTTCTTC
- | TRBJ1-2 | TRBD1 | TRBV15 | CATSMGQNYGYTF | TGTGCCACCAGCATGGGACAGAACTATGGCTACACCTTC
many | TRBJ1-2 | - | TRBV5-1 | CASSLDWRRNGYTF | TGCGCCAGCAGCTTGGATTGGAGGAGGAACGGCTACACCTTC
- | TRBJ1-3 | TRBD1 | TRBV11-2 | CASSLEMDRESSGNTIYF | TGTGCCAGCAGCTTAGAAATGGACAGGGAAAGCTCTGGAAACACCATATATTTT
- | TRBJ2-7 | - | TRBV12-5 | CASGFGSSYEQYF | TGTGCTAGTGGTTTCGGGAGCTCCTACGAGCAGTACTTC
- | TRBJ2-5 | TRBD2 | TRBV3-1/TRBV3-2 | CASSQDWSGGGKTQYF | TGTGCCAGCAGCCAAGATTGGAGCGGGGGAGGAAAGACCCAGTACTTC
- | TRBJ1-5 | - | TRBV28 | CASRTGSGVGNQPQHF | TGTGCCAGCAGAACAGGGTCTGGTGTTGGCAATCAGCCCCAGCATTTT
- | TRBJ1-5 | - | TRBV10-3 | CAISESDSNSNQPQHF | TGTGCCATCAGTGAGTCGGACAGCAATAGCAATCAGCCCCAGCATTTT
- | TRBJ1-1 | TRBD1 | TRBV28 | CASHGQGGTEAFF | TGTGCCAGCCACGGACAGGGGGGCACTGAAGCTTTCTTT
few | TRBJ1-2 | TRBD1 | TRBV6-5 | CASRKDRGGYTF | TGTGCCAGCAGAAAAGACAGGGGAGGCTACACCTTC
- | TRBJ1-4 | - | TRBV3-1/TRBV3-2 | CASSRPDQGATNEKLFF | TGTGCCAGCAGCCGCCCGGATCAGGGTGCAACTAATGAAAAACTGTTTTTT
- | TRBJ2-7 | TRBD1 | TRBV4-3 | CASSQAPGTGSYEQYF | TGCGCCAGCAGCCAAGCCCCCGGGACAGGGTCCTACGAGCAGTACTTC
- | TRBJ2-5 | - | TRBV5-6 | CASSLGRVQETQYF | TGTGCCAGCAGCTTGGGCAGGGTTCAAGAGACCCAGTACTTC
- | TRBJ1-2 | - | TRBV7-2 | CASSSPPGGYTF | TGTGCCAGCAGCTCCCCGCCGGGGGGATACACCTTC
- | TRBJ2-3 | TRBD1 | TRBV14 | CASSQLGGSSTDTQYF | TGTGCCAGCAGCCAGTTAGGGGGCTCTAGCACAGATACGCAGTATTTT
- | TRBJ1-5 | - | TRBV2 | CASSEVEGNQPQHF | TGTGCCAGCAGTGAGGTGGAGGGGAATCAGCCCCAGCATTTT
- | TRBJ2-3 | TRBD2 | TRBV28 | CASSTPSGGAADTQYF | TGTGCCAGCAGTACCCCTAGCGGGGGAGCCGCAGATACGCAGTATTTT
once | TRBJ2-7 | - | TRBV5-4 | CASSLDRALVPQYF | TGTGCCAGCAGCTTGGACAGGGCCCTCGTTCCGCAGTACTTC
few | TRBJ1-2 | - | TRBV4-2 | CASSQDPSGVDGYTF | TGTGCCAGCAGCCAAGATCCGTCAGGGGTGGACGGCTACACCTTC
- | TRBJ1-1 | - | TRBV18 | CASSPRVDMNTEAFF | TGTGCCAGCTCACCCAGGGTGGATATGAACACTGAAGCTTTCTTT
- | TRBJ2-3 | - | TRBV7-9 | CASSLEGGISTQYF | TGTGCCAGCAGCTTAGAGGGGGGGATTTCTACGCAGTATTTT
- | TRBJ1-6 | TRBD1 | TRBV4-1 | CASSQGTGIFNSPLHF | TGCGCCAGCAGCCAAGGGACAGGGATTTTTAATTCACCCCTCCACTTT
- | TRBJ2-1 | - | TRBV27 | CASSLLGGGVYNEQFF | TGTGCCAGCAGTTTATTGGGGGGTGGAGTCTACAATGAGCAGTTCTTC
- | TRBJ1-2 | TRBD1 | TRBV4-1 | CASSQDSTGGGGYTF | TGCGCCAGCAGCCAAGATTCAACAGGGGGTGGTGGCTACACCTTC
- | TRBJ2-3 | - | TRBV7-9 | CASSLSSSGGTDTQYF | TGTGCCAGCAGCTTAAGCTCAAGCGGTGGCACAGATACGCAGTATTTT
- | TRBJ2-1 | TRBD1 | TRBV7-2 | CASSLDRGLYNEQFF | TGTGCCAGCAGCTTAGACAGGGGTCTTTACAATGAGCAGTTCTTC
once | TRBJ1-3 | TRBD1 | TRBV20-1 | CSASGQGPIYF | TGCAGTGCTTCGGGACAGGGCCCCATATATTTT
- | TRBJ2-3 | - | TRBV30 | CAWSPDLIVGDTQYF | TGTGCCTGGAGCCCTGACCTTATCGTCGGGGATACGCAGTATTTT
- | TRBJ2-2 | TRBD1 | TRBV30 | CAWGDRGDTGELFF | TGTGCCTGGGGGGACAGGGGTGACACCGGGGAGCTGTTTTTT
- | TRBJ2-3 | TRBD2 | TRBV6-6 | CASRTSEDTQYF | TGTGCCAGCAGGACTAGCGAGGATACGCAGTATTTT
- | TRBJ1-5 | TRBD1 | TRBV19 | CASSIGQGGQPQHF | TGTGCCAGTAGTATAGGGCAGGGGGGCCAGCCCCAGCATTTT
- | TRBJ1-1 | - | TRBV30 | CAWRRSGDTEAFF | TGTGCCTGGAGGCGATCGGGGGACACTGAAGCTTTCTTT
- | TRBJ2-5 | TRBD2 | TRBV30 | CAWRTGLAGGETQYF | TGTGCCTGGAGAACGGGACTAGCGGGTGGGGAGACCCAGTACTTC
- | TRBJ1-4 | TRBD1 | TRBV5-1 | CASRRTGSGEKLFF | TGCGCCAGCCGCCGGACAGGATCAGGGGAAAAACTGTTTTTT
few | TRBJ2-5 | - | TRBV10-1 | CARLGGAEETQYF | TGCGCCAGATTGGGGGGGGCGGAAGAGACCCAGTACTTC
- | TRBJ2-7 | - | TRBV5-1 | CASSLSFTESYEQYF | TGCGCCAGCAGCTTGTCGTTCACGGAGTCCTACGAGCAGTACTTC
- | TRBJ2-1 | TRBD2 | TRBV7-2 | CASSLLGRGGYNEQFF | TGTGCCAGCAGCTTATTGGGTCGGGGGGGCTACAATGAGCAGTTCTTC
- | TRBJ1-3 | TRBD1 | TRBV30 | CAWSVFPRDRALYGNTIYF | TGTGCCTGGAGTGTATTTCCCCGGGACAGGGCCCTCTACGGAAACACCATATATTTT
- | TRBJ1-1 | TRBD1 | TRBV11-1 | CASSPYRGLGAAFF | TGTGCCAGCAGCCCGTACAGGGGGCTAGGTGCGGCTTTCTTT
- | TRBJ2-2 | - | TRBV2 | CASNQPGTSNTGELFF | TGTGCCAGCAACCAACCCGGGACATCGAACACCGGGGAGCTGTTTTTT
- | TRBJ2-7 | - | TRBV10-2 | CASSESWGPYEQYF | TGCGCCAGCAGTGAGAGCTGGGGCCCCTACGAGCAGTACTTC
- | TRBJ1-1 | - | TRBV19 | CASLPGHSNTEAFF | TGTGCCAGCCTCCCAGGGCATTCGAACACTGAAGCTTTCTTT
- | TRBJ2-1 | TRBD2 | TRBV10-2 | CAGGGVGGEQFF | TGCGCCGGGGGAGGGGTCGGCGGTGAGCAGTTCTTC
- | TRBJ2-6 | - | TRBV9 | CASSTRQGSGANVLTF | TGTGCCAGCAGCACCAGGCAGGGCTCTGGGGCCAACGTCCTGACTTTC